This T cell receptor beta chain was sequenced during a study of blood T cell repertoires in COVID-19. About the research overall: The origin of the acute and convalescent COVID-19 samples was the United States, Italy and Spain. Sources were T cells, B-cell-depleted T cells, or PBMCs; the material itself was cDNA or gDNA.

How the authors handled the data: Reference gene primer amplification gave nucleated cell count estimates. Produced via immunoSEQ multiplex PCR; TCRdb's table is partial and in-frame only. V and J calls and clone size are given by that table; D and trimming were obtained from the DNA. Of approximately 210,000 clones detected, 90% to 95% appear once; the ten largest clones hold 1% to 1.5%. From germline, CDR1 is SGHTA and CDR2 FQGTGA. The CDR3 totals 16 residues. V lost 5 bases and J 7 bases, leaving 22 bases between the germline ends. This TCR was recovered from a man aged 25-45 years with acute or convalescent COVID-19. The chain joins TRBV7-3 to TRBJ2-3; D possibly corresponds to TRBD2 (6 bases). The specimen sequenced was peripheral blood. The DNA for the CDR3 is TGTGCCAGCAGCGGCCGGGGTAGCGGAGGTTCAAATACGCAGTATTTT. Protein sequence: CASSGRGSGGSNTQYF.